This T cell receptor beta chain was profiled in a study of radiation and T cells in renal cell carcinoma. Regarding this clone: This specimen includes other DNA sequences encoding the same CDR3.

This table comes from immunoSEQ multiplex PCR, and its TCRdb copy is limited to in-frame clones, with some not included. The profile shows approximately 170,000 clones, around 90% of them singletons. Time point specified: blood 4 weeks post-SBRT, at nephrectomy. Treatment described: 15 Gy SBRT to primary tumor, nephrectomy 4 weeks later. Nephrectomy followed 15 Gy stereotactic body radiation by 4 weeks. Clear cell pathology was present in this patient's renal cell carcinoma. The sequenced sample was blood, obtained from a patient whose treatment included radiotherapy and nephrectomy. The receptor was isolated from a woman aged 45-65 years with renal cell carcinoma.

This CDR3 is CASSLLSGGDTQYF. CDR3 bases: TGTGCCAGCAGCTTACTGTCAGGGGGGGATACGCAGTATTTT. This chain uses TRBV7-2 with TRBJ2-3; TRBD1 is a possible D gene (7 bases). Per germline, CDR1 SGHTA and CDR2 FQGNSA. This CDR3 has 14 residues. V was clipped by 2 bases and J by 6 bases, with 12 bases between them.